This is a list of T cell receptor beta chains from one sample in a study of cytomegalovirus exposure and HLA in healthy donors. Data came from immunoSEQ multiplex PCR; TCRdb stores just in-frame clones and leaves some out. The sample records some 120,000 clones, roughly four fifths being singletons. Sequencing was done on a sample of PBMCs. The receptors stem from a woman aged 45-60 years in good health and CMV-seropositive. The CDR3 runs from the conserved cysteine through the conserved F or W.

V gene,CDR3 length,CDR3 protein
TRBV19,15,CASSILAGVRETQYF
TRBV13,12,CASSLVKEKQFF
TRBV29-1,15,CSVWDSRTGANVLTF
TRBV29-1,14,CSTNLGGRSDTQYF
TRBV18,12,CASSPDSSEAFF
TRBV5-1,13,CASSLGAPWEQYF
TRBV29-1,15,CSVGLYPGLDNEQFF
TRBV30,14,CAWREGQPNEKLFF
TRBV7-2,16,CASSLGGTGHTGELFF
TRBV6-5,14,CASRPGFSTDTQYF
TRBV5-8,17,CASSFGTRQGRKKEQYF
TRBV6-4,12,CASSRTGEPQHF
TRBV5-4,14,CASSRTGVDSPLHF
TRBV18,14,CASSKTGVTGELFF
TRBV4-2,16,CASSQDGGGRGYGYTF
TRBV7-9,16,CASSLARQGINQPQHF
TRBV9,15,CASSPGLTNTGELFF
TRBV28,13,CASSLYSSYEQYF
TRBV28,12,CASSPHYTQQYF
TRBV4-1,16,CASSQGTGTQSGTQYF
TRBV6-1,14,CASTEPGNTGELFF
TRBV5-8,14,CASSRDRGTDTQYF
TRBV5-1,14,CASSLNSPNYGYTF
TRBV2,11,CAIKGGGELFF
TRBV28,13,CASSLYSYNEQYF